In its sample, the clone carrying this T cell receptor beta chain was seen a few times. The antigen is unknown. V shed 2 bases and J shed 0 bases, with 12 bases lying between them. Germline CDR1 SGHAT, CDR2 FQNNGV. The CDR3 spans 16 residues. These data come from a study of CD8 T cells in ankylosing spondylitis. Regarding the study as a whole: There was a TCR beta motif, made of 7 or 8 highly homologous variants, that appeared characteristic of ankylosing spondylitis blood.

TCRdb itself ran the 5' RACE reads through MiXCR, one entry per CDR3 protein. The sample includes about 160,000 distinct CDR3 sequences, 18% of them seen just once. The sequenced sample consisted of blood, either unsorted or a sorted T cell fraction (not recorded which). The chain carries TRBV11-2 and TRBJ2-3; perhaps TRBD2 as D (5 bases). The sequence derives from a male donor with ankylosing spondylitis or in good health (not recorded which). In DNA form, the CDR3 reads TGTGCCAGCAGCTTATTTGGGCGGGCTAGCACAGATACGCAGTATTTT. This translates into CASSLFGRASTDTQYF. The full variable domain, with the rest looked up from reference TRBV11-2 and TRBJ2-3, is EAGVAQSPRYKIIEKRQSVAFWCNPISGHATLYWYQQILGQGPKLLIQFQNNGVVDDSQLPKDRFSAERLKGVDSTLKIQPAKLEDSAVYLCASSLFGRASTDTQYFGPGTRLTVL.